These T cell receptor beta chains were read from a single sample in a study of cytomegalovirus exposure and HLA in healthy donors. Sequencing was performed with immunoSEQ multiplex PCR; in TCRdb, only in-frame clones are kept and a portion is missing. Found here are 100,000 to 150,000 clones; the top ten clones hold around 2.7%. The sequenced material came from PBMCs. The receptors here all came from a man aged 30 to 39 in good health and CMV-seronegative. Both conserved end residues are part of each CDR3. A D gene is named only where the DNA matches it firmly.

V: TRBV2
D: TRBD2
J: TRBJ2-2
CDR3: CASSRLAGSVTGELFF
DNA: TGTGCCAGCAGTCGTCTAGCGGGATCAGTCACCGGGGAGCTGTTTTTT

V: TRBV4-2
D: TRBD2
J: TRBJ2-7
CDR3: CASSQAGTSGYEQYF
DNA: TGTGCCAGCAGCCAAGCTGGGACTAGCGGCTACGAGCAGTACTTC

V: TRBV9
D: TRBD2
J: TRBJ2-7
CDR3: CASSGDQRGHYEQYF
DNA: TGTGCCAGCAGCGGAGACCAGCGGGGCCACTACGAGCAGTACTTC

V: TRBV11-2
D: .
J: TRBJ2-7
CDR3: CASSKRSYEQYF
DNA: TGTGCCAGCAGCAAGAGATCCTACGAGCAGTACTTC

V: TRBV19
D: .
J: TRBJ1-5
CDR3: CASSADPPGYQPQHF
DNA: TGTGCCAGTTCGGCGGATCCACCGGGATATCAGCCCCAGCATTTT

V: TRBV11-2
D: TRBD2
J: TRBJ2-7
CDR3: CASSSRGLAGYEQYF
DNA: TGTGCCAGCAGCTCTCGTGGACTAGCGGGTTACGAGCAGTACTTC

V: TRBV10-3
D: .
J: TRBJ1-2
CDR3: CAISVLTVYGYTF
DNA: TGTGCCATCAGTGTATTGACAGTGTATGGCTACACCTTC

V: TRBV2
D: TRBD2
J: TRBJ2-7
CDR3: CAGKSGRGSYEQYF
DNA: TGTGCCGGAAAAAGCGGGAGAGGCTCCTACGAGCAGTACTTC

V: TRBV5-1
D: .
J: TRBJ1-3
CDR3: CASRITRDIGNTIYF
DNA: TGCGCCAGCAGGATAACCCGGGACATAGGAAACACCATATATTTT

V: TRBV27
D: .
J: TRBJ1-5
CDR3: CASSLGGHQPQHF
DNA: TGTGCCAGCAGTTTAGGCGGTCATCAGCCCCAGCATTTT

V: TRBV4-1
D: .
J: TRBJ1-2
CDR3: CASSQDQTYPIYGYTF
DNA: TGCGCCAGCAGCCAAGATCAGACATACCCCATCTATGGCTACACCTTC

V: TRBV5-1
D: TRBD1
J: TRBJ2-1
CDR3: CASSLAVDRGEPEQFF
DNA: TGCGCCAGCAGCTTGGCCGTAGACAGGGGAGAACCTGAGCAGTTCTTC

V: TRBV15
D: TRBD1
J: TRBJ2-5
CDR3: CATSRGGQGRETQYF
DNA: TGTGCCACCAGCAGAGGGGGACAGGGTCGGGAGACCCAGTACTTC

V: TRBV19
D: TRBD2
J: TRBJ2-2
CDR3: CASRGSGGYTGELFF
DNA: TGTGCCAGTAGGGGTAGCGGGGGGTACACCGGGGAGCTGTTTTTT

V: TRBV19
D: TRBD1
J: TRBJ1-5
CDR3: CASKLTGGSNQPQHF
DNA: TGTGCCAGTAAACTGACAGGGGGTAGCAATCAGCCCCAGCATTTT

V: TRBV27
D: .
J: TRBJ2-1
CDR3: CASRAGVSYNEQFF
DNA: TGTGCCAGCAGAGCAGGGGTTTCCTACAATGAGCAGTTCTTC